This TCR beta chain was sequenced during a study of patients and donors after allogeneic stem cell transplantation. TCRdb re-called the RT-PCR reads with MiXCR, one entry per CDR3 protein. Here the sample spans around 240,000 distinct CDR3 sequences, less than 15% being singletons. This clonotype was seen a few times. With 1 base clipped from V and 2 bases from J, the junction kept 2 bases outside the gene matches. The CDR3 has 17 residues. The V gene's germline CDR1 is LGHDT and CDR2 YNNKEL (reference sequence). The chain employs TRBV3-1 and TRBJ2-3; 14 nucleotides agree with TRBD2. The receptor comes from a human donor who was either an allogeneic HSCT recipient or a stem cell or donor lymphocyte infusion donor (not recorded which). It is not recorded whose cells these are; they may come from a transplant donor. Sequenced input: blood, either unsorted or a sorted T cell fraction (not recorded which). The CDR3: CASSQGGLAGATDTQYF. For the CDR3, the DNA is TGTGCCAGCAGCCAAGGGGGACTAGCGGGAGCCACAGATACGCAGTATTTT.